These 27 T cell receptor beta chains came from one sample sequenced in a study of blood T cell repertoires in COVID-19. This table comes from immunoSEQ multiplex PCR, and its TCRdb copy is limited to in-frame clones, with some not included. The data contain under 100,000 clones, roughly 80% of them singletons. Sequences were obtained from peripheral blood. The source of these receptors is a man between 60 and 70 years old with COVID-19, enrolled during active disease.

V usage is TRBV6-5 and J usage is TRBJ2-3, with D unresolved. The CDR3 has 12 amino acids. The V end lost 6 bases, the J end lost 4 bases, and 8 bases lay between the germline ends. Per germline, CDR1 MNHEY and CDR2 SVGAGI. As DNA, the CDR3 is TGTGCCAGCAGGACTCCACCAGATACGCAGTATTTT. Translated: CASRTPPDTQYF.

Only one count was recorded for this clone. V usage is TRBV29-1 and J usage is TRBJ1-1; D gene unclear. Per germline, CDR1 SQVTM and CDR2 ANQGSEA. CDR3 length: 13 residues. V was pared by 1 base and J by 1 base, with 7 bases between. The CDR3 region has the DNA TGCAGCGTTGAAGTGCGGCAGAACACTGAAGCTTTCTTT. Translated: CSVEVRQNTEAFF.

This clone was recorded a few times. The chain has TRBV5-6 and TRBJ2-1; perhaps TRBD1 as D (6 bases). The CDR3 is 16 residues long. V shed 2 bases and J shed 4 bases, with 16 bases lying between them. CDR1 SGHDT and CDR2 YYEEEE come from the germline V gene. This CDR3 reads CASSLVATGDYNEQFF. The DNA of the CDR3 is TGTGCCAGCAGCTTAGTCGCGACAGGAGATTACAATGAGCAGTTCTTC.

As DNA, the CDR3 is TGTGCCACCCAACGGGGCGGGGAGGCTCGCGAGCAGTACTTC. Protein: CATQRGGEAREQYF. V is TRBV10-3 and J is TRBJ2-7, with D perhaps TRBD2 (6 bases). Trimming pared 10 bases from V and 6 bases from J, leaving 22 bases between. Germline V gene sequence: CDR1 ENHRY, CDR2 SYGVKD. This CDR3 comprises 14 residues.

The chain is built from TRBV21-1 and TRBJ1-5; TRBD1 is the table's D call and was not checked against the DNA. TRBV21-1 is an annotated pseudogene. The CDR3 length is 19 residues. CDR3 in amino acids: CASSKGTGPEDYSNQPQHF. CDR3 nucleotides: TGTGCCAGCAGCAAAGGGACAGGGCCCGAAGACTATAGCAATCAGCCCCAGCATTTT.

CDR3 loop: CASSRQGMGNQPQHF. CDR3 DNA: TGTGCCAGTAGTCGACAGGGAATGGGCAATCAGCCCCAGCATTTT. V usage is TRBV19 and J usage is TRBJ1-5; 7 nucleotides align to TRBD1. V dropped 5 bases and J dropped 2; count of bases not matched to a gene: 6. CDR3 length equals 15 residues. Germline-derived CDR1 and CDR2 are LNHDA and SQIVND (reference sequence).

The chain is built from TRBV3-1 (or the pseudogene TRBV3-2) and TRBJ1-4; the match to TRBD1 covers 8 bases. V dropped 3 bases and J dropped 8; count of bases not matched to a gene: 5. CDR1 and CDR2 from the germline V gene are LGHDT and YNNKEL (reference sequence). The CDR3 extends over 14 amino acids. In DNA, the CDR3 is TGTGCCAGCAGCCAGAGGACAGGGTTCGAAAAACTGTTTTTT. It encodes CASSQRTGFEKLFF.

A few counts support this clone. V gene TRBV5-1 combines with J gene TRBJ1-6; TRBD1 matches at 8 bases. Looked up from germline, CDR1 is SGHRS and CDR2 is YFSETQ. The length of the CDR3 is 13 residues. Trimming removed 1 base from V and 9 bases from J; junction bases left unmatched: 0. This chain's CDR3 is CASSLTGGSPLHF. CDR3 nucleotide sequence: TGCGCCAGCAGCTTGACAGGGGGTTCACCCCTCCACTTT.

This clone was found a few times. CDR3 sequence: CASGTGAGNQPQHF. The CDR3 nucleotides are TGTGCCAGCGGAACAGGGGCAGGAAATCAGCCCCAGCATTTT. This chain joins TRBV6-5 and TRBJ1-5, with 7 bases aligning to TRBD1. J was trimmed by 4 bases and V by 8 bases; bases with no gene match: 8. The CDR3 consists of 14 residues. Germline V CDR1 and CDR2: MNHEY, SVGAGI.

The table lists this clone with a few counts. V gene TRBV6-5 combines with J gene TRBJ1-5; 7 bases match TRBD1. The germline V gene encodes CDR1 MNHEY and CDR2 SVGAGI. Germline trimming cut 5 bases from V and 4 bases from J; bases unmatched to any gene: 2. This CDR3 has 13 residues. The CDR3 DNA reads as TGTGCCAGCAGTATGGACAGGAATCAGCCCCAGCATTTT. This encodes CASSMDRNQPQHF.

There are a few counts of this clone. The chain uses TRBV3-1 (or the pseudogene TRBV3-2) and TRBJ1-5; a possible D gene is TRBD1 (6 bases). The germline V and J ends were trimmed by 3 bases and 2 bases, with 11 bases remaining between them. CDR3 length equals 15 residues. Germline CDR1 reads LGHDT; CDR2 reads YNNKEL (reference sequence). In nucleotides, the CDR3 is TGTGCCAGCAGCCAGCACAGGGCGGGCAATCAGCCCCAGCATTTT. Translated, it gives CASSQHRAGNQPQHF.

The rearrangement uses TRBV6-1 and TRBJ2-2, with a weak D call TRBD1 (7 bases). Trimming stripped 3 bases from V and 4 bases from J, with 12 bases between. Germline CDR1 reads MNHNS; CDR2 reads SASEGT. This CDR3 is 15 amino acids long. In DNA form, the CDR3 reads TGTGCCAGCAGTGAGACAGGGCGGGGCACCGGGGAGCTGTTTTTT. This codes for CASSETGRGTGELFF.

V and J are TRBV18 and TRBJ2-7; the match to TRBD1 covers 7 bases. CDR3 size: 13 residues. CDR1 KGHSH and CDR2 LQKENI come from the germline V gene. V gave up 6 bases and J gave up 5 bases; unmatched junction bases: 7. CDR3 bases: TGTGCCAGCTCCGACGACAGGGTCAACGAGCAGTACTTC. The encoded protein is CASSDDRVNEQYF.

In its sample, this clone was seen once. The J gene is TRBJ2-7, the V gene TRBV7-9; 9 bases are shared with TRBD2. V lost 1 base to trimming and J lost 5 bases; unmatched junction nucleotides: 6. The V gene's germline CDR1 is SEHNR and CDR2 FQNEAQ (reference sequence). The CDR3 has 15 amino acids. The CDR3: CASSLGAGGPDEQYF. In nucleotides, the CDR3 is TGTGCCAGCAGCTTAGGGGCGGGGGGGCCGGACGAGCAGTACTTC.

V usage is TRBV7-2 and J usage is TRBJ1-2; D gene ambiguous. Germline CDR1 reads SGHTA; CDR2 reads FQGNSA. Trimming took off 3 bases at V and 4 bases at J, with 6 bases between the two ends. The CDR3 totals 12 residues. CDR3 DNA: TGTGCCAGCAGCTTCGGGTCCTATGGCTACACCTTC. It is translated as CASSFGSYGYTF.

This sequence joins TRBV11-3 and TRBJ2-3; TRBD2 aligns across 15 bases. The length of the CDR3 is 17 residues. CDR1 and CDR2 from the germline V gene are SGHNT and YENEEA. V lost 5 bases to trimming and J lost 3 bases; unmatched junction nucleotides: 6. DNA of the CDR3: TGTGCCAGCAGCCCCTGGACTAGCGGGAGGGATACAGATACGCAGTATTTT. Translated, it gives CASSPWTSGRDTDTQYF.

The chain employs TRBV7-8 and TRBJ1-3; D possibly corresponds to TRBD1 (5 bases). This CDR3 has 15 amino acids. Germline V gives CDR1 SGHVS, CDR2 FQNEAQ. The V gene lost 2 bases and the J gene lost 0 bases, with 8 bases spanning the gap. CDR3 in DNA: TGTGCCAGCAGCTTACCCGACAGCTCTGGAAACACCATATATTTT. Translating gives CASSLPDSSGNTIYF.

The chain carries TRBV5-1 and TRBJ1-2, with D possibly matching TRBD1 (5 bases). CDR1 and CDR2 from the germline V gene are SGHRS and YFSETQ. This CDR3 is 15 amino acids long. V shed 4 bases and J shed 8 bases, with 21 bases lying between them. CDR3 DNA: TGCGCCAGCAGCCCGGTCCTAGGGGCCCTCGAGGGCTACACCTTC. Protein: CASSPVLGALEGYTF. Full variable domain (rest looked up from reference TRBV5-1 and TRBJ1-2): KAGVTQTPRYLIKTRGQQVTLSCSPISGHRSVSWYQQTPGQGLQFLFEYFSETQRNKGNFPGRFSGRQFSNSRSEMNVSTLELGDSALYLCASSPVLGALEGYTFGSGTRLTVV.

A single count supports this clone. The rearrangement links TRBV6-5 to TRBJ2-3, with 11 positions matching TRBD2. V shed 5 bases, J shed 5 bases, and the junction held 6 bases outside the gene matches. The CDR3 spans 15 residues. Germline CDR1 and CDR2: MNHEY and SVGAGI. CDR3 protein: CASSHTSGGRDTQYF. Written as DNA, the CDR3 is TGTGCCAGCAGTCATACTAGCGGGGGTAGAGATACGCAGTATTTT.

The gene calls are TRBV18 and TRBJ2-7; 11 bases are shared with TRBD2. The germline V gene has CDR1 KGHSH and CDR2 LQKENI. The CDR3 has 15 amino acids. J lost 0 bases, V lost 3 bases, and 1 base had no gene match. The DNA of the CDR3 is TGTGCCAGCTCACCTACTAGCGGGAGCTCCTACGAGCAGTACTTC. Protein product: CASSPTSGSSYEQYF.

This chain links TRBV5-6 with TRBJ2-1, with 8 bases aligning to TRBD1. The CDR3 is 16 residues long. V shed 4 bases, J shed 3 bases, and the junction held 9 bases outside the gene matches. Germline V gives CDR1 SGHDT, CDR2 YYEEEE. CDR3 residues: CASSQATGQVYNEQFF. Here the CDR3 DNA reads TGTGCCAGCAGCCAGGCCACGGGACAGGTCTACAATGAGCAGTTCTTC.

This clone was seen a single time. The J gene is TRBJ1-6, the V gene TRBV20-1; 8 nucleotides align to TRBD1. Unmatched junction bases numbered 8, after V lost 3 bases and J lost 10 bases. The CDR3 length is 14 residues. Germline V gives CDR1 DFQATT, CDR2 SNEGSKA (reference sequence). The CDR3 DNA reads TGCAGTGCTAGTAGAGGACAGGGAAACTCACCCCTCCACTTT. Translation: CSASRGQGNSPLHF.

The chain uses TRBV5-1 and TRBJ2-7, with D tentatively TRBD2 (5 bases). Trimming removed 5 bases at V and 2 bases at J, with 14 bases between. Germline V gene lookup returns CDR1 SGHRS and CDR2 YFSETQ. The CDR3 runs to 14 residues. The CDR3 DNA reads TGCGCCAGCAGGGGAGAAGAGTCCCCCTACGAGCAGTACTTC. Translated: CASRGEESPYEQYF. The full variable domain, with the rest looked up from reference TRBV5-1 and TRBJ2-7, is KAGVTQTPRYLIKTRGQQVTLSCSPISGHRSVSWYQQTPGQGLQFLFEYFSETQRNKGNFPGRFSGRQFSNSRSEMNVSTLELGDSALYLCASRGEESPYEQYFGPGTRLTVT.

This chain joins TRBV5-4 and TRBJ1-3; 7 bases fit TRBD1. The CDR3 has 15 amino acids. In germline, CDR1 is SGHNT, CDR2 YYREEE (reference sequence). V shed 2 bases, J shed 2 bases, and the junction held 4 bases outside the gene matches. CDR3 in DNA: TGTGCCAGCAGCTTCGACAGGGTTGCTGGAAACACCATATATTTT. Its protein product is CASSFDRVAGNTIYF.

The chain has TRBV5-1 and TRBJ2-2, with D perhaps TRBD1 (6 bases). V was shortened by 2 bases and J by 2 bases, with 10 bases between the two germline ends. CDR3 length: 15 amino acids. The germline CDR1 and CDR2 sequences are SGHRS and YFSETQ. CDR3: CASSLRTANTGELFF. The CDR3 region has the DNA TGCGCCAGCAGCTTAAGGACAGCCAACACCGGGGAGCTGTTTTTT.

The DNA for the CDR3 is TGTGCCAGCAGTTATGTCAGGGGGTTTGAAAAACTGTTTTTT. This translates into CASSYVRGFEKLFF. V is TRBV6-6 and J is TRBJ1-4, with TRBD1 matching 7 bases. Trimming at V came to 3 bases and at J to 7 bases, leaving 5 bases not matched to a gene. CDR3 length: 14 amino acids. The germline V gene encodes CDR1 MNHNY and CDR2 SVGAGI (reference sequence).

The rearrangement uses TRBV11-3 and TRBJ2-1; possibly TRBD1 for D (5 bases). Germline CDR1 SGHNT, CDR2 YENEEA. The CDR3 is 13 residues long. The V end lost 1 base, the J end lost 9 bases, and 10 bases lay between the germline ends. The CDR3 nucleotides are TGTGCCAGCAGCTTAGGGTCAGGGCTTGAGCAGTTCTTC. Protein product: CASSLGSGLEQFF.